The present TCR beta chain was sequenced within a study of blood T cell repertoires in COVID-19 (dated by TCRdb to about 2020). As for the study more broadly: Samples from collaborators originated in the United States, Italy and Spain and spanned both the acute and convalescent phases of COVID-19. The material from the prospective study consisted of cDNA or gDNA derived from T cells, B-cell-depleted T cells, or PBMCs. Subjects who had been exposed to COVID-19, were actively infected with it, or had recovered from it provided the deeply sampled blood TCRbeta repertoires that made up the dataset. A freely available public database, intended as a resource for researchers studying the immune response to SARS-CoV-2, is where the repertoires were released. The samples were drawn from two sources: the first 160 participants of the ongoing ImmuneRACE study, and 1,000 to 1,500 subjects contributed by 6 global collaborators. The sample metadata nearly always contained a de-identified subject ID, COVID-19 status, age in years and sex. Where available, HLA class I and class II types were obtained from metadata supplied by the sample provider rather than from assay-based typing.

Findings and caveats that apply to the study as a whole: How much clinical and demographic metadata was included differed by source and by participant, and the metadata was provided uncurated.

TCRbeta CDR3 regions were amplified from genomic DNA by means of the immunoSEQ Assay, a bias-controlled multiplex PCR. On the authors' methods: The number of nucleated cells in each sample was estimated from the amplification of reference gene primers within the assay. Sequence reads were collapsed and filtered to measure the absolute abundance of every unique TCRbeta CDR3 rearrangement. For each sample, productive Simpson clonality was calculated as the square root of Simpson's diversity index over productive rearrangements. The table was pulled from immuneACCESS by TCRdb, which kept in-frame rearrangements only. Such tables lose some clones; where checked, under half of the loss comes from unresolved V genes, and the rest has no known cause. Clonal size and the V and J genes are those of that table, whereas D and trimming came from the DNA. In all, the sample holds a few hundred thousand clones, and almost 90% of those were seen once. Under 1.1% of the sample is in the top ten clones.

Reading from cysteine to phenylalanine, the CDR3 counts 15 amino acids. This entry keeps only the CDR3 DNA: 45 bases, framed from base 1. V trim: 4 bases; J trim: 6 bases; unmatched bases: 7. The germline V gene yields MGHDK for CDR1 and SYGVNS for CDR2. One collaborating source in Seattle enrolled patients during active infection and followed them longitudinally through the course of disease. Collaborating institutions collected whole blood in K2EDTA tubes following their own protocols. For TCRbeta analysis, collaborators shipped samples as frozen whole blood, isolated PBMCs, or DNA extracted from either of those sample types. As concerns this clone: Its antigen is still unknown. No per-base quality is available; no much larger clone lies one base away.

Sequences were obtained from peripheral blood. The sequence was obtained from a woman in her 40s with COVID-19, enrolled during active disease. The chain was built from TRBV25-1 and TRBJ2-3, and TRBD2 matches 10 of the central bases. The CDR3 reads CASSGSSGSGDTQYF. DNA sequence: TGTGCCAGCAGTGGTTCTAGCGGGAGTGGCGATACGCAGTATTTT.